This T cell receptor (beta chain) was sequenced in a study of cytomegalovirus exposure and HLA in healthy donors listed by TCRdb under 2017. About the investigation overall: According to an earlier analysis of 550 to 750 of the donors, some 180 million T cells yielded 120 million or so unique TCR beta sequences and about 280 Gb of sequence data. An early release covering about 600 HLA-typed donors comprised 250 to 350 gigabases of sequencing data and 85 million or so unique TCR sequences. Of the 398 genotyped donors, 65% to 90% were placed in the genetic ancestry cluster associated with self-reported Caucasian donors. The aim of the study was to test whether cataloging public T cell receptors could identify signatures of past pathogen exposure. The study profiled the T cell repertoires of hundreds of subjects by immunosequencing and related them to cytomegalovirus serostatus. Along with the roughly 700-subject first cohort, a separate validation cohort of over a hundred different subjects was used. The study combined high-throughput TCR immunosequencing, statistical association of individual TCRs with disease status, and machine learning to predict cytomegalovirus infection status. A later analysis re-analyzed previously published TCR beta repertoires from roughly 630 donors and added high-resolution HLA genotyping to study TCR occurrence patterns. The later analysis used no new phenotypic data to find candidate immune exposures, relying instead on TCR beta sequences and their occurrence across donors. An earlier analysis of approximately 500 of the donors applied high-throughput TCR beta sequencing to assess whether each TCR beta V gene segment acted as functional or pseudogenic. Donor age, sex, ethnicity and CMV serostatus were collected together with the repertoire data. A later genetic analysis took genome-wide SNP genotypes for about 55% of the 666 donors and used that subset as a discovery cohort. All discovery cohort repertoires had been generated using a single sequencing platform. Both class I and class II loci were covered by HLA typing, at four-digit resolution. Typing coverage differed by locus: A, B, C, DRB1 and DQB1 were typed in roughly 629-640 donors, DQA1 in 522, DPA1 in 600 to 610, and DPB1 in roughly 450. Four or five DR-DQ haplotypes were handled as single units for association and clustering because linkage in the cohort was strong. Among 398 genotyped donors of the cohort, an average of approximately 200,000 unique TCR beta nucleotide sequences was sequenced per donor, of which about 18% were non-productive. The research as a whole found: Compared with the approximately 720-donor mean, donors in an Asian-associated ancestry cluster had fewer N-insertions in productive TCRs, according to a later genetic analysis. In this cohort, only TCR beta chains were sequenced, and detectable features were limited by the absence of alpha or paired-chain data. In vitro tests confirmed that three of the cytomegalovirus-associated TCR beta chains recognize cytomegalovirus antigens. In both the original and validation cohorts, the classifier was reported to diagnose cytomegalovirus status with high specificity and sensitivity. A further reported finding was that TCR beta sequences accurately predicted the HLA-A and HLA-B alleles for most subjects in the first cohort. Assigning TCR associations to individual alleles was difficult when HLA alleles, especially DR and DQ, strongly co-occurred. In an earlier analysis of more than 500 of the donors, most TCR beta V segments appeared in productive rearrangements about 87% or about 30% of the time, broadly matching IMGT annotations. HLA typing was unavailable for some donors at each locus, so association tests used only the typed subset. According to the authors, the approach could potentially be generalized to other disease states and immunological phenotypes. Most TCR sequences were observed very rarely across donors, whereas some public TCRs were present in many individuals. In a later analysis, 15,000 to 20,000 TCR beta sequences were associated with specific HLA alleles at a false discovery rate of 0.05. A cluster of highly shared sequence variants was judged likely to represent a technical artifact of the sequencing pipeline. Sequencing depth was assumed to be roughly uniform across donors in the presence/absence analyses, though that assumption may not hold. Immune exposure information for the cohort was limited to CMV serostatus. In a later analysis, HLA-associated TCR beta chains were found to be more clonally expanded and to have lower generation probabilities than equally common non-associated chains. Linkage disequilibrium might explain the correlated functional status among segregating V segments, but an unknown experimental factor could not be ruled out. In a later analysis, TCR association rates were found to vary across HLA loci, with the most associated TCRs seen for DRB1 alleles and the fewest for HLA-C alleles. An association between a missense DCLRE1C variant and V-gene and J-gene trimming of TCR beta chains was found in a later genetic analysis and replicated in an independent cohort. Because the 87-base-pair reads could not distinguish some IMGT-functional V segments, including TRBV6-2 and TRBV6-3, those segments were excluded. A later analysis found that most CMV-associated TCR beta chains appeared HLA-restricted, with HLA associations seemingly driven largely by CMV exposure. Several of the top co-occurrence clusters appeared to be linked to parvovirus B19, influenza, CMV and Epstein-Barr virus, according to a later analysis. The study listed around 160 TCR beta chains as associated with cytomegalovirus. The earlier analysis of some 540 of the donors excluded seventeen rarely observed V segments, including chromosome 9 orphons, because counts were too low.

Its CDR3 holds 16 amino acids, cysteine through phenylalanine. Solely the CDR3 DNA is kept, with 48 bases framed from the first base. Taken from the germline V gene, the CDR1 and CDR2 loops are MGHRA and YSYEKL. Trimming accounts for 1 base at V and 0 bases at J, while the number of junction bases matched to no gene is 4. The cohort comprised around 700 healthy bone marrow donors. Cohort members were all nominally healthy when sampled, although unrecorded immune exposures were likely present. The donor tested CMV seropositive, placing the donor among the roughly 300 seropositive members of the cohort. A peripheral blood sample was collected from each donor, and TCR beta sequencing was performed on peripheral blood mononuclear cells. Genomic DNA was extracted from the blood cell samples with the Qiagen DNeasy Blood Extraction Kit. A remark on this clone: The antigen it recognizes is unknown. Base qualities are missing; no much larger clone stands one base away.

The library was obtained by the immunoSEQ multiplex PCR assay. A mixture of 60 forward primers for TCR Vbeta segments and 13 reverse primers for TCR Jbeta segments was used in the multiplex PCR. The CDR3 region of rearranged TCR beta genes was amplified from genomic DNA by a multiplex PCR assay. On the Illumina HiSeq System, the amplified TCR beta libraries were sequenced as 87-base-pair reads. The source study handled its data this way. A later analysis tallied roughly 76 million unique TCR beta chains across the 700 or so repertoires, and 10 million to 11 million of those chains were shared by two or more donors. Raw reads were error-corrected and collapsed into unique sequences with a nearest-neighbor algorithm that merged closely related sequences to remove PCR and sequencing errors. To assign V, D and J gene segments, CDR3 sequences were aligned to IMGT reference sequences. Each retained sequence needed at least a six-nucleotide match to both a V gene segment and a J gene segment. Rearrangements were classified as productive when the CDR3 lacked stop codons and remained in frame with V and J, and all other rearrangements were classified as non-productive. Following IMGT convention, CDR3 was defined as the stretch from the second conserved V-encoded cysteine to the conserved J-encoded phenylalanine. Sequences without an unambiguous match to a single V gene segment were excluded from the earlier analysis of about 600 of the donors. An earlier analysis of over 450 of the donors classified V segments as functional when productive rearrangements were above 56.7% and as segregating when the standard deviation between donors was above 5%. To diagnose cytomegalovirus status from the catalog of TCR beta chain sequences, a statistical classification framework was built. V and J gene assignment, in a later analysis, came from comparing TCR nucleotide sequences with IMGT/GENE-DB human TR gene sequences. The TCRdist pipeline was used in a later analysis to assign CDR3 sequences and most-parsimonious VDJ recombination scenarios. In a later analysis, each TCR beta chain was defined by its CDR3 amino acid sequence together with its V-gene family, and reads without a unique V-gene family were excluded. In a later analysis, a few hundred highly shared, low-generation-probability nucleotide sequences were removed to address suspected cross-contamination and a sequencing artifact. In a later analysis, a clonal expansion index for each public chain was calculated from normalized within-repertoire ranks of inferred template counts. A later analysis computed generation probabilities with a VDJ recombination model fitted to out-of-frame rearrangements, and checked the results against IGoR. Hypergeometric tests were used in a later analysis to score TCR-TCR, TCR-HLA and TCR-CMV co-occurrence, with a repertoire-size bias correction applied to the TCR pairs. False discovery rates were estimated in a later analysis by permuting HLA or CMV assignments 20 times. In a later analysis, co-occurring TCRs were grouped using DBSCAN, and TCRdist sequence similarity was added for clustering within HLA-allele-positive subsets. For co-occurrence clustering, repertoires with fewer than 30,000 or more than 120,000 public chains were excluded, along with 4 to 6 repertoires with anomalous nucleotide sharing. The table was pulled from immuneACCESS by TCRdb, which kept in-frame rearrangements only. Such tables lose some clones; where checked, under half of the loss comes from unresolved V genes, and the rest has no known cause. That table supplies the V and J calls and clone size; D and trimming were determined from the DNA. Recorded for this sample are roughly 140,000 clones; around 82% of them occurred a single time. Clones ranked in the top ten supply around 6.6% of the sample.

Sequencing was performed on PBMCs. The clonotype comes from a woman in her forties or fifties in good health and CMV-seropositive. Recombination joined TRBV4-1 with TRBJ2-3; 7 middle bases align to TRBD1. The DNA reads TGCGCCAGCAGCCAAGTGGCGGACAGGAGCACAGATACGCAGTATTTT. Its translation reads: CASSQVADRSTDTQYF.